These 25 T cell receptor beta chains share one sample of origin, sequenced in a study of early stage breast cancer tumors. The method was immunoSEQ multiplex PCR; TCRdb's version includes in-frame clones alone and lacks a portion of them. The profile shows over 40,000 clones, around four fifths of them singletons. The specimen was blood. These receptors all stem from a person aged 35 to 50 with breast cancer.

This clone showed up just a few times. The sample holds other DNA sequences that translate to the same CDR3. This chain links TRBV7-6 with TRBJ2-1, with no clear D. CDR1 is SGHVS, CDR2 FNYEAQ, per germline. The CDR3 runs to 12 residues. The V end was cut by 5 bases, the J end by 7 bases, with 9 bases between. The CDR3 region is CASSPPGNEQFF. In DNA, the CDR3 is TGTGCCAGCAGCCCCCCCGGTAATGAGCAGTTCTTC.

The CDR3 loop reads CASGSTGHNTEAFF. CDR3 DNA: TGCGCCAGCGGATCGACGGGACACAACACTGAAGCTTTCTTT. This chain uses TRBV5-1 with TRBJ1-1; D possibly corresponds to TRBD1 (6 bases). The ends were cut back, 7 bases at V and 2 bases at J, with 15 bases in the middle. CDR3 length: 14 amino acids. Germline V CDR1 and CDR2: SGHRS, YFSETQ.

This sequence joins TRBV2 and TRBJ1-2; unclear D gene. The CDR3 length is 14 residues. Per germline, CDR1 SNHLY and CDR2 FYNNEI. The V gene lost 8 bases and the J gene lost 1 base, with 14 bases spanning the gap. CDR3 protein: CASGEGRLNYGYTF. The CDR3 DNA sequence: TGTGCCAGCGGCGAAGGGCGGCTTAACTATGGCTACACCTTC. The variable domain in full, completed from reference TRBV2 and TRBJ1-2, reads EPEVTQTPSHQVTQMGQEVILRCVPISNHLYFYWYRQILGQKVEFLVSFYNNEISEKSEIFDDQFSVERPDGSNFTLKIRSTKLEDSAMYFCASGEGRLNYGYTFGSGTRLTVV.

The chain carries TRBV4-2 and TRBJ1-1, with a tentative D call TRBD1 (6 bases). Germline V gene data show CDR1 as LGHNA and CDR2 as YNFKEQ. This CDR3 is built from 16 residues. V was pared by 1 base and J by 3 bases, with 15 bases between. CDR3 bases: TGTGCCAGCAGCCAAGGAGGGGGAGGCCGGGACACTGAAGCTTTCTTT. Its protein is CASSQGGGGRDTEAFF.

The genes are TRBV18 and TRBJ1-1, with D perhaps TRBD1 (6 bases). This CDR3 comprises 14 residues. Germline V CDR1 and CDR2: KGHSH, LQKENI. Trimming took off 5 bases at V and 4 bases at J, with 14 bases between the two ends. The CDR3: CASSSASGATEAFF. As DNA, the CDR3 is TGTGCCAGCTCAAGCGCTTCAGGGGCCACTGAAGCTTTCTTT. The full variable domain, its missing parts supplied by reference TRBV18 and TRBJ1-1, is NAGVMQNPRHLVRRRGQEARLRCSPMKGHSHVYWYRQLPEEGLKFMVYLQKENIIDESGMPKERFSAEFPKEGPSILRIQQVVRGDSAAYFCASSSASGATEAFFGQGTRLTVV.

The rearrangement links TRBV6-5 to TRBJ2-3, with TRBD2 matching over 7 bases. The V segment lost 0 bases and the J segment 4 bases; nucleotides outside the gene matches: 4. This CDR3 is 15 amino acids long. Germline V lookup: CDR1 MNHEY, CDR2 SVGAGI. CDR3 nucleotides: TGTGCCAGCAGTTACTCGGTTCTAGCGGCAGATACGCAGTATTTT. Its protein product is CASSYSVLAADTQYF.

The gene calls are TRBV18 and TRBJ2-5; D possibly corresponds to TRBD2 (6 bases). CDR1 and CDR2 (germline): KGHSH, LQKENI. V was cut by 6 bases and J by 9 bases, with 14 bases left in between. CDR3 length: 12 amino acids. The CDR3 sequence is CASSQGLPAQYF. The CDR3 region has the DNA TGTGCCAGCTCCCAAGGACTACCCGCCCAGTACTTC.

The chain combines TRBV7-3 with TRBJ2-1; D not certain. Germline CDR1 and CDR2: SGHTA and FQGTGA. CDR3 length: 13 amino acids. V was pared by 3 bases and J by 10 bases, with 13 bases between. For the CDR3, the DNA is TGTGCCAGCAGCTTTGGGCTTGTAGAGGAGCAGTTCTTC. It specifies CASSFGLVEEQFF.

This clone was seen just once. The chain is built from TRBV6-1 and TRBJ1-2; D is undetermined. This CDR3 region has 15 residues. Trimming took 3 bases from V and 4 from J, leaving 15 bases between them. Germline V lookup: CDR1 MNHNS, CDR2 SASEGT. CDR3 region: CASSDSTRQSYGYTF. The CDR3 DNA follows: TGTGCCAGCAGTGATTCGACGAGGCAGAGCTATGGCTACACCTTC.

CDR3 loop: CASRNAPGSVTDTQYF. The CDR3 coding sequence is TGTGCCAGCAGGAATGCCCCGGGCTCGGTCACAGATACGCAGTATTTT. This chain joins TRBV7-8 and TRBJ2-3; D is unclear. The CDR3 has 16 amino acids. The germline V and J ends were trimmed by 6 bases and 2 bases, with 18 bases remaining between them. The germline gives CDR1 SGHVS, CDR2 FQNEAQ.

This chain connects TRBV23-1 to TRBJ2-7; 8 nucleotides match TRBD1. TRBV23-1 has ORF status, its function being uncertain. The CDR3 has 18 amino acids. V lost 4 bases and J lost 2; bases outside the gene matches: 16. The CDR3 nucleotides are TGCGCCAGCAGTCGACTACTCGACAGGGGTAAAGGGACCTACGAGCAGTACTTC. Translating gives CASSRLLDRGKGTYEQYF.

The V and J genes are TRBV5-1 and TRBJ2-3; D is undetermined. Trimming pared 4 bases from V and 2 bases from J, leaving 11 bases between. The CDR3 length is 14 residues. Germline V gene lookup returns CDR1 SGHRS and CDR2 YFSETQ. CDR3: CASSPNSDTDTQYF. The CDR3 DNA reads as TGCGCCAGCAGCCCCAATAGTGACACAGATACGCAGTATTTT.

The J gene is TRBJ1-3, the V gene TRBV9; D uncertain. This CDR3 is built from 15 residues. Per germline, CDR1 SGDLS and CDR2 YYNGEE. V was clipped by 3 bases and J by 2 bases, with 12 bases between them. In DNA form, the CDR3 reads TGTGCCAGCAGCGGAGTAGGCGGTACTGGAAACACCATATATTTT. It codes for CASSGVGGTGNTIYF.

This chain connects TRBV5-5 to TRBJ2-7; D may be TRBD1 or TRBD2 (5 bases each). This CDR3 spans 13 amino acids. The V end lost 6 bases, the J end lost 6 bases, and 16 bases lay between the germline ends. Looked up from germline, CDR1 is SGHKS and CDR2 is YYEKEE (reference sequence). CDR3 sequence reads: CASTFGIGTEQYF. CDR3 nucleotide sequence: TGTGCCAGCACCTTCGGGATAGGGACCGAGCAGTACTTC.

This clone turned up a few times. This sequence joins TRBV2 and TRBJ2-7; 8 bases are a match to TRBD2. V was clipped by 9 bases and J by 3 bases; unmatched bases: 7. The CDR3 loop spans 13 amino acids. Germline V gives CDR1 SNHLY, CDR2 FYNNEI. The DNA for the CDR3 is TGTGCCAGTTTGACCGGGACTAGCTACGAGCAGTACTTC. Its translation: CASLTGTSYEQYF.

The V call is TRBV2, the J call TRBJ2-7; the D gene is possibly TRBD1 (5 bases). Germline values: CDR1 SNHLY, CDR2 FYNNEI. The CDR3 totals 13 residues. V was shortened by 4 bases and J by 3 bases, with 10 bases between the two germline ends. The CDR3 here is CASSVGQGYEQYF. The CDR3 region has the DNA TGTGCCAGCAGTGTGGGTCAGGGCTACGAGCAGTACTTC. The full variable domain, rest sourced from reference TRBV2 and TRBJ2-7, is EPEVTQTPSHQVTQMGQEVILRCVPISNHLYFYWYRQILGQKVEFLVSFYNNEISEKSEIFDDQFSVERPDGSNFTLKIRSTKLEDSAMYFCASSVGQGYEQYFGPGTRLTVT.

The gene calls are TRBV6-6 and TRBJ1-4, with D uncertain. The CDR3 sequence is 13 residues long. Looked up from germline, CDR1 is MNHNY and CDR2 is SVGAGI (reference sequence). The V end was cut by 0 bases, the J end by 8 bases, with 7 bases between. The CDR3 spells CASSYSIQEKLFF. The CDR3 DNA is TGTGCCAGCAGTTACTCGATTCAAGAAAAACTGTTTTTT.

The chain joins TRBV2 to TRBJ2-2; no reliable D call. Germline lookup yields CDR1 SNHLY and CDR2 FYNNEI. Trimming shortened V by 4 bases and J by 0 bases, and 6 bases separated the two germline ends. CDR3 length: 14 amino acids. CDR3 amino acids: CASSASANTGELFF. The DNA of the CDR3 is TGTGCCAGCAGTGCCAGTGCGAACACCGGGGAGCTGTTTTTT.

V usage is TRBV19 and J usage is TRBJ2-7; 8 bases are shared with TRBD1. Germline V lookup: CDR1 LNHDA, CDR2 SQIVND (reference sequence). V trimming: 3 bases; J trimming: 3 bases; junction bases outside the gene matches: 4. There are 14 residues in the CDR3. The DNA for the CDR3 is TGTGCCAGTAGTATTTCAGGGGGCGTCTACGAGCAGTACTTC. This translates into CASSISGGVYEQYF.

The gene calls are TRBV5-1 and TRBJ2-2; TRBD1 aligns across 10 bases. This CDR3 spans 18 amino acids. J was trimmed by 3 bases and V by 0 bases; bases with no gene match: 8. CDR1 is SGHRS and CDR2 is YFSETQ in the germline V gene. The CDR3 spells CASSLEARTGGYTGELFF. The CDR3 region has the DNA TGCGCCAGCAGCTTGGAGGCGAGGACAGGGGGGTACACCGGGGAGCTGTTTTTT.

This clone was found once. The chain carries TRBV7-8 and TRBJ1-5; D unclear. Germline lookup yields CDR1 SGHVS and CDR2 FQNEAQ. The CDR3 consists of 16 residues. Trimming took 1 base from V and 4 from J, leaving 14 bases between them. As DNA, the CDR3 is TGTGCCAGCAGCTTAGAAGTCAGCCGAGGAAATCAGCCCCAGCATTTT. Protein: CASSLEVSRGNQPQHF.

The rearrangement uses TRBV2 and TRBJ1-2; TRBD1 agrees at 8 bases. The CDR3 is made up of 15 amino acids. CDR1 and CDR2 from the germline V gene are SNHLY and FYNNEI. The J segment lost 7 bases and the V segment lost 5 bases, leaving 12 bases of the junction unmatched. In DNA form, the CDR3 reads TGTGCCAGCAGTAATTTTCAGGGGGCAGGGGCTGGCTACACCTTC. Its translation: CASSNFQGAGAGYTF.

The V call is TRBV2, the J call TRBJ2-3; D possibly corresponds to TRBD2 (5 bases). Germline loops: CDR1 SNHLY, CDR2 FYNNEI. This CDR3 contains 12 residues. Between the trimmed V and J ends, which lost 4 bases and 7 bases, there was a span of 9 bases. In nucleotides, the CDR3 is TGTGCCAGCAGTGGAGGGATCTATACGCAGTATTTT. Translation gives CASSGGIYTQYF.

The genes are TRBV4-1 and TRBJ2-5; the D gene is possibly TRBD2 (5 bases). The germline V gene encodes CDR1 MGHRA and CDR2 YSYEKL. The CDR3 covers 18 residues. The V gene lost 1 base and the J gene lost 5 bases, with 23 bases spanning the gap. The CDR3 sequence is CASSQVGSGRNKRETQYF. The CDR3 bases are TGCGCCAGCAGCCAAGTGGGGTCGGGTCGCAACAAGCGGGAGACCCAGTACTTC.

The chain joins TRBV27 to TRBJ2-1, with 7 nucleotides matching TRBD2. The germline gives CDR1 MNHEY, CDR2 SMNVEV (reference sequence). The trim removed 5 bases at V and 12 bases at J, leaving 16 bases unmatched. The CDR3 sequence is 15 residues long. The CDR3 DNA sequence: TGTGCCAGCAGTGCGCAGACGGGGGTTCCTAGCGGGCAGTTCTTC. It specifies CASSAQTGVPSGQFF.